This passage covers 27 T cell receptor beta chains from one sample sequenced in a study of shared clonotypes between healthy human individuals. Generated by immunoSEQ multiplex PCR, the TCRdb table keeps only in-frame clones and is missing some. The sample holds fewer than 1.4 million clones; approximately 80% are singletons and the top ten take 0.5% to 0.65%. Sequencing was done on a sample of memory CD4+ T cells from PBMCs. Subset denoted: CD45RA-negative fraction. These receptors were obtained from a man younger than 30 in good health. Some clones in this sample may be carry-over from other donors' samples.

The rearrangement joins TRBV7-3 to TRBJ1-1; TRBD1 aligns across 9 bases. The CDR3 sequence is 14 residues long. V shed 6 bases, J shed 5 bases, and the junction held 7 bases outside the gene matches. Germline V gene data show CDR1 as SGHTA and CDR2 as FQGTGA. As DNA, the CDR3 is TGTGCCAGCAGTCCAAACAGGGGGCAAACTGAAGCTTTCTTT. Translated, it gives CASSPNRGQTEAFF. Together with reference TRBV7-3 and TRBJ1-1, the CDR3 gives the full variable domain: GAGVSQTPSNKVTEKGKYVELRCDPISGHTALYWYRQSLGQGPEFLIYFQGTGAADDSGLPNDRFFAVRPEGSVSTLKIQRTERGDSAVYLCASSPNRGQTEAFFGQGTRLTVV.

The V call is TRBV28, the J call TRBJ2-1, with a weak D call TRBD2 (5 bases). Trimming shortened V by 5 bases and J by 8 bases, and 16 bases separated the two germline ends. This CDR3 is 14 amino acids long. CDR1 is MDHEN and CDR2 is SYDVKM in the germline V gene. CDR3 bases: TGTGCCAGCAGTCCGGGATCGAGCATCGATGAGCAGTTCTTC. Its translation is CASSPGSSIDEQFF.

This clone was detected a few times. This sample includes further DNA sequences coding for the same CDR3. This chain connects TRBV5-1 to TRBJ2-5; 9 bases agree with TRBD1. The CDR3 is 14 residues long. Losses at the gene ends were 1 base for V and 5 bases for J; bases not matched to a gene: 3. The germline V gene has CDR1 SGHRS and CDR2 YFSETQ. CDR3 amino acids: CASSLWGQGETQYF. The CDR3 coding sequence is TGCGCCAGCAGCTTGTGGGGACAGGGTGAGACCCAGTACTTC.

The chain has TRBV7-2 and TRBJ2-7, with D possibly being TRBD2 (6 bases). The length of the CDR3 is 15 residues. Germline V CDR1 and CDR2: SGHTA, FQGNSA. Trimming left V 2 bases short and J 3 bases short, with 14 bases between. The CDR3 nucleotides read TGTGCCAGCAGCTTATTGGAAGGAGGGTTCTACGAGCAGTACTTC. As protein: CASSLLEGGFYEQYF.

This chain links TRBV29-1 with TRBJ2-7; D is uncertain. V was clipped by 6 bases and J by 0 bases, with 18 bases between them. The CDR3 runs 15 residues. Germline V CDR1 and CDR2: SQVTM, ANQGSEA. The CDR3 loop is CSVAPSSLSSYEQYF. The DNA of the CDR3 is TGCAGCGTCGCCCCCTCTAGTCTAAGCTCCTACGAGCAGTACTTC.

Here the CDR3 DNA reads TGCGCCAGCAGCTTGAGGGGGGCAGGAGATACGCAGTATTTT. The encoded protein is CASSLRGAGDTQYF. The rearrangement links TRBV5-1 to TRBJ2-3; D tentatively reads TRBD1 or TRBD2 (6 bases each). Per the germline V gene, CDR1 is SGHRS and CDR2 is YFSETQ. The CDR3 has 14 residues. V lost 1 base and J 5 bases, leaving 11 bases between the germline ends.

This clone was seen only once. CDR3 DNA: TGTGCCAGCAGCTTAACCAGGGAGCAGTACTTC. Translating it yields CASSLTREQYF. This chain connects TRBV7-2 to TRBJ2-7; D not resolved. This CDR3 has 11 residues. Trimming took off 2 bases at V and 7 bases at J, with 6 bases between the two ends. Germline CDR1 and CDR2: SGHTA and FQGNSA.

Note on this clone: Other DNA sequences in this sample translate to the same CDR3. For the CDR3, the DNA is TGCGCCAGCAGCTTGGAAGGATTGAACACTGAAGCTTTCTTT. It yields the protein CASSLEGLNTEAFF. This chain links TRBV5-1 with TRBJ1-1; no definite D call. The V and J ends lost 0 bases and 0 bases respectively, with 6 bases between them. The CDR3 runs to 14 residues. CDR1 SGHRS and CDR2 YFSETQ come from the germline V gene.

The CDR3 loop is CAWEETGAGTDTQYF. As DNA, the CDR3 is TGTGCCTGGGAGGAGACAGGGGCCGGCACAGATACGCAGTATTTT. The J gene is TRBJ2-3, the V gene TRBV30, with 8 bases lining up with TRBD1. The germline V gene has CDR1 GTSNPN and CDR2 SVGIG (reference sequence). This CDR3 contains 15 residues. Trimming took 5 bases from V and 1 from J; bases not matched to a gene: 8.

This chain joins TRBV9 and TRBJ2-1, with 9 positions matching TRBD1. The J segment lost 5 bases and the V segment lost 1 base, leaving 4 bases of the junction unmatched. CDR1 and CDR2 (germline): SGDLS, YYNGEE. This CDR3 contains 15 residues. CDR3 DNA sequence: TGTGCCAGCAGCGTAACCGGGACAGGGAACAATGAGCAGTTCTTC. It encodes CASSVTGTGNNEQFF.

This chain uses TRBV28 with TRBJ2-5, with 7 bases lining up with TRBD1. Germline CDR1 reads MDHEN; CDR2 reads SYDVKM. The CDR3 covers 15 residues. Trimming at V came to 5 bases and at J to 5 bases, leaving 11 bases not matched to a gene. CDR3 DNA sequence: TGTGCCAGCAGTGACAGGGAAGGAATTGGCGAGACCCAGTACTTC. Amino acid sequence: CASSDREGIGETQYF.

V gene TRBV6-1 combines with J gene TRBJ1-2; D possibly corresponds to TRBD1 (6 bases). CDR1 is MNHNS and CDR2 is SASEGT in the germline V gene. The V end was cut by 4 bases, the J end by 6 bases, with 9 bases between. This CDR3 contains 12 residues. CDR3 bases: TGTGCCAGCAGTGGCGACAGGAATGGCTACACCTTC. Its translation: CASSGDRNGYTF.

The rearrangement uses TRBV5-4 and TRBJ2-5; D is unclear. V lost 1 base, J lost 5 bases, and 15 bases lay in between. Germline CDR1 SGHNT, CDR2 YYREEE (reference sequence). The CDR3 is 15 residues long. CDR3 in DNA: TGTGCCAGCAGCTTGACAGCAGCCGGAAGGGAGACCCAGTACTTC. Translating gives CASSLTAAGRETQYF.

The chain couples TRBV6-6 to TRBJ1-4; D might be TRBD1 (6 bases). Germline CDR1 and CDR2: MNHNY and SVGAGI (reference sequence). V shed 8 bases and J shed 6 bases, with 13 bases lying between them. This CDR3 has 13 amino acids. CDR3 in DNA: TGTGCCAGCGGCGGGGGCTCCGATGAAAAACTGTTTTTT. Protein product: CASGGGSDEKLFF.

The rearrangement joins TRBV11-3 to TRBJ2-2; D not certain. From germline, CDR1 is SGHNT and CDR2 YENEEA. Between the trimmed V and J ends, which lost 5 bases and 2 bases, there was a span of 6 bases. The CDR3 runs to 13 residues. The CDR3: CASSPRNTGELFF. The CDR3 region has the DNA TGTGCCAGCAGCCCACGTAACACCGGGGAGCTGTTTTTT.

The J gene is TRBJ1-5, the V gene TRBV28; D gene ambiguous. Germline V lookup: CDR1 MDHEN, CDR2 SYDVKM. The CDR3 contains 14 residues. Trimming stripped 6 bases from V and 3 bases from J, with 12 bases between. CDR3 DNA: TGTGCCAGCAGCCTGAACAGTTTCAATCAGCCCCAGCATTTT. Protein sequence: CASSLNSFNQPQHF. Filled out from reference TRBV28 and TRBJ1-5, the complete variable domain reads DVKVTQSSRYLVKRTGEKVFLECVQDMDHENMFWYRQDPGLGLRLIYFSYDVKMKEKGDIPEGYSVSREKKERFSLILESASTNQTSMYLCASSLNSFNQPQHFGDGTRLSIL.

The chain carries TRBV29-1 and TRBJ2-7; 8 bases line up with TRBD1. The V and J ends lost 1 base and 3 bases, in that order; junction bases with no gene match: 8. CDR3 length equals 15 residues. Germline loops: CDR1 SQVTM, CDR2 ANQGSEA. CDR3 nucleotide sequence: TGCAGCGTTGAAGGGGTGACAGGGGCGTTCTACGAGCAGTACTTC. Its translation: CSVEGVTGAFYEQYF.

This chain uses TRBV6-6 with TRBJ2-7; 9 nucleotides line up with TRBD2. The germline gives CDR1 MNHNY, CDR2 SVGAGI (reference sequence). CDR3 size: 16 residues. V was clipped by 4 bases and J by 1 base; unmatched bases: 8. The CDR3 loop reads CASSSAESGRSYEQYF. The DNA of the CDR3 is TGTGCCAGCAGTTCCGCGGAGAGCGGGAGGTCCTACGAGCAGTACTTC.

V usage is TRBV27 and J usage is TRBJ2-3; D unresolved. From germline, CDR1 is MNHEY and CDR2 SMNVEV (reference sequence). With 5 bases removed from V and 6 bases from J, the gap between germline ends came to 15 bases. The CDR3 spans 14 residues. CDR3 nucleotides: TGTGCCAGCAGTCCCCATCGGTCGGCGGATACGCAGTATTTT. Its protein is CASSPHRSADTQYF.

This clone was found once. This chain uses TRBV29-1 with TRBJ2-2, with 11 bases that match TRBD2. The CDR3 runs to 15 residues. The germline CDR1 and CDR2 sequences are SQVTM and ANQGSEA. The V gene end was trimmed by 5 bases and the J gene end by 4 bases; junction bases not matched to a gene: 6. The CDR3 loop is CSVTLAGGRTGELFF. For the CDR3, the DNA is TGCAGCGTTACTCTAGCGGGAGGACGCACCGGGGAGCTGTTTTTT.

The chain joins TRBV10-3 to TRBJ1-1; perhaps TRBD1 as D (5 bases). The CDR3 runs to 16 residues. Germline values: CDR1 ENHRY, CDR2 SYGVKD. With 0 bases removed from V and 4 bases from J, the gap between germline ends came to 15 bases. CDR3 region: CAISESSGLSVTEAFF. CDR3 nucleotides: TGTGCCATCAGTGAGTCATCGGGACTATCGGTCACTGAAGCTTTCTTT.

The chain has TRBV14 and TRBJ1-1; no definite D call. V lost 3 bases, J lost 6 bases, and 8 bases lay in between. The CDR3 has 12 residues. The germline gives CDR1 SGHDN, CDR2 FVKESK. The CDR3 DNA sequence: TGTGCCAGCAGCCATGCGGGCCCTGAAGCTTTCTTT. Protein product: CASSHAGPEAFF.

The CDR3 coding sequence is TGCAGCGTGGCGTGGTCCAACTATGGCTACACCTTC. Protein product: CSVAWSNYGYTF. The rearrangement links TRBV29-1 to TRBJ1-2; D is ambiguous. The CDR3 is made up of 12 amino acids. Trimming left V 6 bases short and J 2 bases short, with 10 bases between. In germline, CDR1 is SQVTM, CDR2 ANQGSEA.

This chain joins TRBV11-2 and TRBJ2-7, with a tentative D call TRBD2 (5 bases). The V end lost 2 bases, the J end lost 6 bases, and 8 bases lay between the germline ends. Germline-derived CDR1 and CDR2 are SGHAT and FQNNGV. CDR3 length equals 12 residues. The CDR3 protein is CASSLSSGEQYF. In nucleotides, the CDR3 is TGTGCCAGCAGCTTATCAAGCGGCGAGCAGTACTTC.

The chain recombines TRBV11-1 with TRBJ2-1; the match to TRBD1 covers 10 bases. The CDR3 length is 15 residues. V lost 5 bases to trimming and J lost 9 bases; unmatched junction nucleotides: 10. Germline CDR1 and CDR2: SGHAT and FQDESV (reference sequence). The CDR3 loop reads CASSPRDRGRGEQFF. The CDR3 DNA reads TGTGCCAGCAGCCCGCGGGACAGGGGTCGTGGTGAGCAGTTCTTC.

This clone was seen ten or more times. The chain joins TRBV9 to TRBJ1-1; 7 bases match TRBD1. The germline CDR1 and CDR2 sequences are SGDLS and YYNGEE. V shed 0 bases and J 4 bases; nucleotides not matched to a gene: 6. The CDR3 is made up of 15 amino acids. CDR3 nucleotides: TGTGCCAGCAGCGTAGATGAGGGGGCCGGCACTGAAGCTTTCTTT. It translates to CASSVDEGAGTEAFF.

V and J are TRBV2 and TRBJ1-3; 7 nucleotides agree with TRBD1. With 2 bases clipped from V and 2 bases from J, the junction kept 3 bases outside the gene matches. The length of the CDR3 is 15 residues. CDR1 is SNHLY, CDR2 FYNNEI, per germline. The CDR3 sequence: CASSELGTAGNTIYF. CDR3 DNA: TGTGCCAGCAGTGAACTCGGGACAGCTGGAAACACCATATATTTT.